This T cell receptor beta chain was retrieved from a study of Graves' ophthalmopathy and Graves' hyperthyroidism. Scientists amplified the TCR beta CDR3 regions from RNA transcripts. The first-round RT-PCR employed HTBI primers together with the Qiagen OneStep RT-PCR kit. A multiplex PCR was then performed as the second round. TCRdb reprocessed the multiplex PCR reads via MiXCR and lists one record per CDR3 protein. The sample gives some 48,000 distinct CDR3 sequences, around half of which show up once; roughly 21% is in the top ten. Of note for this clonotype: One end of the junction fails to match germline, which may point to a read error.

CDR1 LNHDA and CDR2 SQIVND come from the germline V gene (reference sequence). The CDR3 length is 14 residues. The sequence was collected from an adult man with Graves' ophthalmopathy. The rearrangement joins TRBV19 to TRBJ2-7; a weak D match, TRBD1 (8 bases). The sequenced material came from peripheral blood. DNA of the CDR3: TGTGCCAATAGTCGAACAGGGGGGGTCTACGAGCTGTACTTC. It translates to CANSRTGGVYELYF.